These T cell receptor beta chains were read from a single sample in a study of T-cell reconstitution after alpha-beta-depleted transplantation in children. TCRdb used MiXCR to reprocess the PCR reads, holding one entry per CDR3 protein. Found here are some 460,000 distinct CDR3 sequences, roughly 17% of them singletons; the top ten hold 29%. The source was PBMCs, mostly from graft donor cells, collected 360 days after TCRalphabeta/CD19-depleted stem cell transplant. The source of these receptors is a boy in the first two years of life who had a stem cell transplant for Wiskott-Aldrich syndrome, so the T cells may come from the graft donor. The CDR3 runs from the conserved cysteine through the conserved F or W. The D gene is left open where the match is weak. Clone sizes are given selectively: once, few, many, or a class where the clone is expanded.

size: NA; V: TRBV24-1; J: TRBJ2-1; D: TRBD2; DNA: TGTGCCACCAGTGTGGGACTAAGGAATGAGCAGTTCTTC; CDR3: CATSVGLRNEQFF
size: NA; V: TRBV7-2; J: TRBJ2-5; D: TRBD1; DNA: TGTGCCAGCAGCTTTGAACAGGGGGCCTGGGAGACCCAGTACTTC; CDR3: CASSFEQGAWETQYF
size: NA; V: TRBV20-1; J: TRBJ1-5; D: NA; DNA: TGCAGTGCCGACTTCCAGGGTAGCAATCAGCCCCAGCATTTT; CDR3: CSADFQGSNQPQHF
size: NA; V: TRBV6-1; J: TRBJ1-2; D: NA; DNA: TGTGCCAGCAGGCAGGACAGCATCTATGGCTACACCTTC; CDR3: CASRQDSIYGYTF
size: many; V: TRBV12-3/TRBV12-4; J: TRBJ2-7; D: NA; DNA: TGTGCCAGCAGCTCTCGGACTACACACTACGAGCAGTACTTC; CDR3: CASSSRTTHYEQYF
size: NA; V: TRBV12-3/TRBV12-4; J: TRBJ2-1; D: TRBD2; DNA: TGTGCCAGCAGTCTACTAGCGGAGAACTACAATGAGCAGTTCTTC; CDR3: CASSLLAENYNEQFF
size: NA; V: TRBV19; J: TRBJ2-5; D: TRBD2; DNA: TGTGCCAGTAGTATGTCCGGACTAGCGGGAGGTCAAGAGACCCAGTACTTC; CDR3: CASSMSGLAGGQETQYF
size: few; V: TRBV4-3; J: TRBJ2-5; D: NA; DNA: TGCGCCAGCAGCCAAGATCTTATTTTTCCGGGGACCCAGTACTTC; CDR3: CASSQDLIFPGTQYF
size: few; V: TRBV3-1; J: TRBJ2-3; D: TRBD1; DNA: TGTGCCAGCAGTCTTTTGTACCGGGACAGGGGATCAGATACGCAGTATTTT; CDR3: CASSLLYRDRGSDTQYF
size: NA; V: TRBV20-1; J: TRBJ1-2; D: NA; DNA: TGCAGTGCTAGAGATCCAAGGACTAACTATGGCTACACCTTC; CDR3: CSARDPRTNYGYTF
size: few; V: TRBV29-1; J: TRBJ2-7; D: NA; DNA: TGCAGCGTTGTCCCCTATGAGGGGTCGATGGACGAGCAGTACTTC; CDR3: CSVVPYEGSMDEQYF
size: NA; V: TRBV5-1; J: TRBJ2-2; D: NA; DNA: TGCGCCAGCAGCTTGGTTGTCAGGGCCAACACCGGGGAGCTGTTTTTT; CDR3: CASSLVVRANTGELFF
size: NA; V: TRBV7-2; J: TRBJ2-7; D: NA; DNA: TGTGCCAGCAGCCAAGCTCTAGCGCGGGTCTACGAGCAGTACTTC; CDR3: CASSQALARVYEQYF
size: few; V: TRBV7-9; J: TRBJ2-3; D: TRBD1; DNA: TGTGCCAGCAGCCTACAGGGACAGGTTCAGTATTTT; CDR3: CASSLQGQVQYF
size: few; V: TRBV20-1; J: TRBJ2-4; D: NA; DNA: TGCAGTGCTAGATCATACCCCTGGAACATTCAGTACTTC; CDR3: CSARSYPWNIQYF
size: NA; V: TRBV5-1; J: TRBJ2-1; D: TRBD2; DNA: TGCGCCAGCAGCTTGAAGACTAGCGGGGGGGGTTACAATGAGCAGTTCTTC; CDR3: CASSLKTSGGGYNEQFF
size: few; V: TRBV20-1; J: TRBJ2-5; D: NA; DNA: TGCAGTGCTAGAGGGCCAGTCAGGGGAGAGACCCAGTACTTC; CDR3: CSARGPVRGETQYF
size: NA; V: TRBV6-1; J: TRBJ1-2; D: TRBD1; DNA: TGTGCCAGCAGTCTGGGGACAGGGGGTGGGTATGGCTACACCTTC; CDR3: CASSLGTGGGYGYTF
size: NA; V: TRBV5-1; J: TRBJ1-4; D: NA; DNA: TGCGCCAGCAGCTTGTCCGGCCAGGGAGAGGAAAAACTGTTTTTT; CDR3: CASSLSGQGEEKLFF
size: few; V: TRBV11-3; J: TRBJ2-3; D: TRBD2; DNA: TGTGCCAGCAGCCAGGGACTAGAGGAAGATACGCAGTATTTT; CDR3: CASSQGLEEDTQYF
size: NA; V: TRBV12-3/TRBV12-4; J: TRBJ2-2; D: TRBD2; DNA: TGTGCCAGCCAGGCGGGAGGGATCGGGGAGCTGTTTTTT; CDR3: CASQAGGIGELFF
size: NA; V: TRBV11-1; J: TRBJ2-1; D: NA; DNA: TGTGCCAGCAGCTTAAAATGGGCTGGCGGCCGCTCCTACAATGAGCAGTTCTTC; CDR3: CASSLKWAGGRSYNEQFF
size: NA; V: TRBV5-1; J: TRBJ2-2; D: NA; DNA: TGCGCCAGCAGCGGGCGACAGATCCCAAACACCGGGGAGCTGTTTTTT; CDR3: CASSGRQIPNTGELFF
size: NA; V: TRBV7-7; J: TRBJ2-5; D: TRBD1; DNA: TGTGCCAGCAGCTACAGGGGCTTGGCAGAGACCCAGTACTTC; CDR3: CASSYRGLAETQYF
size: few; V: TRBV4-1; J: TRBJ1-2; D: NA; DNA: TGCGCCAGCAGCCTCCAAGCAGGCTCCCATGGCTACACCTTC; CDR3: CASSLQAGSHGYTF
size: few; V: TRBV7-6; J: TRBJ2-2; D: TRBD1; DNA: TGTGCCAGCAGCGCTGCCGGGACAGGTCAATCCGGGGAGCTGTTTTTT; CDR3: CASSAAGTGQSGELFF
size: few; V: TRBV4-1; J: TRBJ2-3; D: NA; DNA: TGCGCCAGCAGCCAAGAGGTTGCTAGCGTGGCAGATACGCAGTATTTT; CDR3: CASSQEVASVADTQYF
size: few; V: TRBV7-8; J: TRBJ2-7; D: NA; DNA: TGTGCCAGCAGCATCCGAGGTCGGGAGCAGTACTTC; CDR3: CASSIRGREQYF
size: NA; V: TRBV7-9; J: TRBJ2-1; D: TRBD2; DNA: TGTGCCAGCAGCTTAGTGGCGGGACTAGCGGGAGGTTACGAGCAGTTCTTC; CDR3: CASSLVAGLAGGYEQFF
size: few; V: TRBV5-1; J: TRBJ2-7; D: NA; DNA: TGCGCCAGCAGCTTGGGGGGGCGGCCAGTAACCTACGAGCAGTACTTC; CDR3: CASSLGGRPVTYEQYF
size: NA; V: TRBV14; J: TRBJ2-1; D: NA; DNA: TGTGCCAGCAGCCGAAGATTCAAAACCCATGAGCAGTTCTTC; CDR3: CASSRRFKTHEQFF
size: few; V: TRBV3-1; J: TRBJ2-1; D: TRBD2; DNA: TGTGCCAGCAGCCGGACTAGCGGGGGGCACAATGAGCAGTTCTTC; CDR3: CASSRTSGGHNEQFF
size: NA; V: TRBV24-1; J: TRBJ2-7; D: TRBD1; DNA: TGTGCCACCCAAAAAGGGACAGGGGACTACGAGCAGTACTTC; CDR3: CATQKGTGDYEQYF
size: NA; V: TRBV4-1; J: TRBJ2-7; D: TRBD1; DNA: TGCGCCAGCAGCCAATACGACAGGGGTTCTGACGAGCAGTACTTC; CDR3: CASSQYDRGSDEQYF
size: few; V: TRBV24-1; J: TRBJ2-1; D: TRBD2; DNA: TGTGCCACCAGTGACCCGTTTGGTAGCGGGAATAGGGATGAGCAGTTCTTC; CDR3: CATSDPFGSGNRDEQFF
size: NA; V: TRBV6-5; J: TRBJ2-3; D: TRBD2; DNA: TGTGCCAGCAGTTACTCATTCATGGGACTAGCGGGAGCAGATACGCAGTATTTT; CDR3: CASSYSFMGLAGADTQYF
size: few; V: TRBV5-1; J: TRBJ2-3; D: TRBD2; DNA: TGCGCCAGCAGCTTGCCTTCGGCTAGCGGGGGCACAGATACGCAGTATTTT; CDR3: CASSLPSASGGTDTQYF
size: few; V: TRBV24-1; J: TRBJ2-7; D: TRBD1; DNA: TGTGCCACCAGTGACCCCGATCTTGGGTCGGGACAGGGAATCAAGCAGTACTTC; CDR3: CATSDPDLGSGQGIKQYF
size: few; V: TRBV9; J: TRBJ2-1; D: TRBD2; DNA: TGTGCCAGCAGCGTAGTGGGGGGGGGAATCAATGAGCAGTTCTTC; CDR3: CASSVVGGGINEQFF
size: few; V: TRBV11-3; J: TRBJ2-1; D: TRBD1; DNA: TGTGCCAGCAGCTTCAGGGGGACCTACAATGAGCAGTTCTTC; CDR3: CASSFRGTYNEQFF
size: many; V: TRBV5-1; J: TRBJ1-5; D: TRBD1; DNA: TGCGCCAGCAGCTCGGGACAGAATCAGCCCCAGCATTTT; CDR3: CASSSGQNQPQHF
size: NA; V: TRBV7-2; J: TRBJ1-5; D: NA; DNA: TGTGCCAGCAGCTTAGCCGGGACCCAGCCCCAGCATTTT; CDR3: CASSLAGTQPQHF
size: few; V: TRBV5-4; J: TRBJ2-3; D: NA; DNA: TGTGCCAGCACCTACGGGGGAGGATGGGCAGATACGCAGTATTTT; CDR3: CASTYGGGWADTQYF
size: few; V: TRBV12-3/TRBV12-4; J: TRBJ2-6; D: TRBD1; DNA: TGTGCCAGCGGAAGGGACAGCCTGCTAAAAGGGGCCAACGTCCTGACTTTC; CDR3: CASGRDSLLKGANVLTF
size: NA; V: TRBV11-1; J: TRBJ2-3; D: TRBD2; DNA: TGTGCCAGCAGCCCTACCAGGCGAGCGGGACGGTTGGTCCCGTACACAGATACGCAGTATTTT; CDR3: CASSPTRRAGRLVPYTDTQYF
size: NA; V: TRBV14; J: TRBJ2-5; D: NA; DNA: TGTGCCAGCAGCCAAGATAAAGGGCCATTCTCCGCATTTTCCCCCCAAGAGACCCAGTACTTC; CDR3: CASSQDKGPFSAFSPQETQYF
size: few; V: TRBV6-5; J: TRBJ2-7; D: NA; DNA: TGTGCCAGCAGTTACTCGAGGACTTACTCCTACGAGCAGTACTTC; CDR3: CASSYSRTYSYEQYF
size: NA; V: TRBV7-9; J: TRBJ2-1; D: NA; DNA: TGTGCCAGCAGCTTAGTTCCCGGCGGTGAGCAGTTCTTC; CDR3: CASSLVPGGEQFF
size: NA; V: TRBV5-1; J: TRBJ2-1; D: NA; DNA: TGCGCCAGCAGCTTTAGGAGACAGGAATTTGTATGGGTTAGCAATGAGCAGTTCTTC; CDR3: CASSFRRQEFVWVSNEQFF
size: many; V: TRBV7-2; J: TRBJ2-5; D: NA; DNA: TGTGCCAGCAGCTTAGTTTACAGGGAGATGGAGACCCAGTACTTC; CDR3: CASSLVYREMETQYF
size: NA; V: TRBV10-3; J: TRBJ2-3; D: TRBD1; DNA: TGTGCCGTCAGACAGGGGCTAAGCACAGATACGCAGTATTTT; CDR3: CAVRQGLSTDTQYF
size: many; V: TRBV20-1; J: TRBJ2-4; D: NA; DNA: TGCAGTGCTAGTCGGCCGTCTACCGCCAAAAACATTCAGTACTTC; CDR3: CSASRPSTAKNIQYF
size: few; V: TRBV12-3/TRBV12-4; J: TRBJ2-3; D: TRBD2; DNA: TGTGCCAGCACCTTAGCGGGGGGGCTAGATACGCAGTATTTT; CDR3: CASTLAGGLDTQYF
size: NA; V: TRBV12-3/TRBV12-4; J: TRBJ2-7; D: NA; DNA: TGTGCCAGCAGCCCCCATGGGGGCGGGGAGCAGTACTTC; CDR3: CASSPHGGGEQYF
size: many; V: TRBV28; J: TRBJ1-1; D: NA; DNA: TGTGCCAGCAGTTTTGTCAGTCAAAGGTTGAGAAACACTGAAGCTTTCTTT; CDR3: CASSFVSQRLRNTEAFF
size: few; V: TRBV11-2; J: TRBJ1-2; D: NA; DNA: TGTGCCAGCAGCGTGGGGGGAGGATACTATGGCTACACCTTC; CDR3: CASSVGGGYYGYTF
size: NA; V: TRBV6-1; J: TRBJ2-6; D: NA; DNA: TGTGCCAGCAGGAGGACAGCTGGGGCCAACGTCCTGACTTTC; CDR3: CASRRTAGANVLTF